These T cell receptor beta chains were read from a single sample in a study of blood T cell repertoires in COVID-19. Measured with immunoSEQ multiplex PCR; TCRdb has only the in-frame clones, and not every one. The repertoire holds 200,000 to 250,000 clones, with 80% to 85% as singletons. The sequenced sample was peripheral blood. The receptor set was obtained from a young woman who had recovered from COVID-19. CDR3s include the opening cysteine and the closing phenylalanine or tryptophan. The D gene is left open where the match is weak. The listing skips clone size in some rows; elsewhere it reads once, few, many or a size class.

j_gene	abundance	v_gene	d_gene	CDR3aa	CDR3nt
TRBJ2-3	NA	TRBV4-1	TRBD2	CASSLKGAASGRRGDTQYF	TGCGCCAGCAGCCTAAAGGGGGCGGCTAGCGGGAGACGGGGAGATACGCAGTATTTT
TRBJ2-5	NA	TRBV13	TRBD1	CASSWTGGAGETQYF	TGTGCCAGCAGCTGGACAGGGGGCGCGGGAGAGACCCAGTACTTC
TRBJ1-1	NA	TRBV12-3/TRBV12-4	NA	CAIGWTEAFF	TGTGCCATCGGGTGGACTGAAGCTTTCTTT
TRBJ2-5	NA	TRBV9	TRBD1	CASSRAGGLDQETQYF	TGTGCCAGCAGCAGGGCAGGGGGCCTCGACCAAGAGACCCAGTACTTC
TRBJ2-2	once	TRBV9	NA	CASSVAISGRNTGELFF	TGTGCCAGCAGCGTAGCTATAAGCGGACGGAACACCGGGGAGCTGTTTTTT
TRBJ1-1	once	TRBV7-6	NA	CASSPQRPPHNEAFF	TGTGCCAGCAGCCCCCAGAGGCCACCTCACAATGAAGCTTTCTTT
TRBJ2-7	NA	TRBV19	TRBD1	CASSRQGSSYEQYF	TGTGCCAGTAGTAGACAGGGGAGCTCCTACGAGCAGTACTTC
TRBJ2-7	NA	TRBV3-1/TRBV3-2	TRBD2	CASSHLPLGLAGLTKQYF	TGTGCCAGCAGCCACCTCCCCCTAGGACTAGCGGGACTTACGAAGCAGTACTTC
TRBJ2-7	NA	TRBV12-5	TRBD2	CTNPGLAGYEQYF	TGTACGAACCCGGGACTAGCGGGCTACGAGCAGTACTTC
TRBJ2-7	few	TRBV10-2	TRBD2	CASSWTSGGSYEQYF	TGCGCCAGCAGTTGGACTAGTGGAGGTTCCTACGAGCAGTACTTC
TRBJ2-7	NA	TRBV5-4	TRBD2	CASSLGGGRARYEQYF	TGTGCCAGCAGCTTGGGGGGCGGGAGGGCCAGGTACGAGCAGTACTTC
TRBJ2-1	NA	TRBV6-2/TRBV6-3	TRBD2	CASSQGLAGGSEQFF	TGTGCCAGCAGCCAGGGACTAGCGGGAGGAAGCGAGCAGTTCTTC
TRBJ2-7	NA	TRBV30	TRBD2	CAWSPRREDRRQYF	TGTGCCTGGAGTCCTCGGCGGGAGGACCGCCGGCAGTACTTC
TRBJ2-1	few	TRBV2	TRBD1	CASRSRTGTHNEQFF	TGTGCCAGCAGATCACGGACAGGGACTCACAATGAGCAGTTCTTC
TRBJ2-5	NA	TRBV6-6	NA	CASRPFEGVETQYF	TGTGCCAGCAGGCCTTTCGAGGGAGTAGAGACCCAGTACTTC
TRBJ1-2	NA	TRBV14	NA	CASSHDSNYGYTF	TGTGCCAGCAGCCACGACAGCAACTATGGCTACACCTTC
TRBJ1-1	NA	TRBV7-6	NA	CASSLEGSPVPRGAFF	TGTGCCAGCAGCTTAGAGGGCAGCCCCGTCCCAAGGGGAGCTTTCTTT
TRBJ2-7	few	TRBV10-2	TRBD1	CASSEDRGYEQYF	TGCGCCAGCAGTGAGGACAGGGGGTACGAGCAGTACTTC
TRBJ2-1	NA	TRBV7-9	TRBD1	CASSYDSFRTGWNEQFF	TGTGCCAGCAGCTACGACTCATTTAGGACAGGGTGGAATGAGCAGTTCTTC
TRBJ2-2	NA	TRBV30	NA	CACLRDTGELFF	TGTGCCTGCCTTAGAGACACCGGGGAGCTGTTTTTT
TRBJ1-2	NA	TRBV5-6	NA	CASSDTNYGYTF	TGTGCCAGCAGTGACACTAACTATGGCTACACCTTC
TRBJ2-3	NA	TRBV5-1	TRBD2	CASSLERGGDTQYF	TGCGCCAGCAGCTTGGAAAGGGGAGGGGATACGCAGTATTTT
TRBJ1-5	NA	TRBV12-5	NA	CASGLVPRGSANQPQHF	TGTGCTAGTGGTTTGGTACCCAGGGGTTCGGCAAATCAGCCCCAGCATTTT
TRBJ2-4	NA	TRBV13	TRBD2	CASSPVAGKNIQYF	TGTGCCAGCAGCCCCGTAGCGGGCAAAAACATTCAGTACTTC
TRBJ1-1	NA	TRBV7-2	TRBD1	CASSTDRGRRSAEAFF	TGTGCCAGCAGCACGGACAGGGGGCGCAGGTCGGCTGAAGCTTTCTTT
TRBJ1-2	NA	TRBV29-1	TRBD1	CSAMGQGISGYTF	TGCAGCGCTATGGGACAGGGGATTTCTGGCTACACCTTC
TRBJ2-7	NA	TRBV6-5	NA	CASRDPDSWVYEQYF	TGTGCCAGCAGGGATCCGGACAGTTGGGTGTACGAGCAGTACTTC
TRBJ2-3	NA	TRBV5-5	TRBD1	CASYSGQGIRDTQYF	TGTGCCAGCTATTCGGGACAGGGGATACGGGATACGCAGTATTTT
TRBJ2-7	NA	TRBV6-6	NA	CASSYSTGAYEQYF	TGTGCCAGCAGTTACTCTACCGGTGCCTACGAGCAGTACTTC
TRBJ2-7	once	TRBV5-4	TRBD2	CASSPSGSYEQYF	TGTGCCAGCAGCCCTAGCGGGAGCTACGAGCAGTACTTC
TRBJ2-7	NA	TRBV19	TRBD2	CASSEGLAASYEQYF	TGTGCCAGTAGTGAAGGACTAGCGGCGTCCTACGAGCAGTACTTC
TRBJ2-3	once	TRBV27	TRBD2	CASSPLAGPTDTQYF	TGTGCCAGCAGTCCACTAGCGGGACCGACAGATACGCAGTATTTT
TRBJ2-7	NA	TRBV19	TRBD2	CASSIEGAGVYEQYF	TGTGCCAGTAGTATAGAAGGAGCGGGAGTCTACGAGCAGTACTTC